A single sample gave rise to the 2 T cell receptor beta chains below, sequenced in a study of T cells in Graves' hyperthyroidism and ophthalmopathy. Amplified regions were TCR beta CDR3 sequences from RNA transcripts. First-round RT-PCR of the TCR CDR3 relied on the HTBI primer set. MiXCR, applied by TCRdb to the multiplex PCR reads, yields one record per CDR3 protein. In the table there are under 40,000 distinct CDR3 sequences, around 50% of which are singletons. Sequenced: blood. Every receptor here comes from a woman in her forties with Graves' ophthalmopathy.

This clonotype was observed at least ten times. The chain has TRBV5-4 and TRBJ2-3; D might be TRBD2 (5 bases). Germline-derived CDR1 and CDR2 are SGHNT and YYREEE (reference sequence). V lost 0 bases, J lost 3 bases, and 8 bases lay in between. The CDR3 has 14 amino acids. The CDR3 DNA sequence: TGTGCCAGCAGCTTGGCGGGATTGACAGATACGCAGTATTTT. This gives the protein CASSLAGLTDTQYF.

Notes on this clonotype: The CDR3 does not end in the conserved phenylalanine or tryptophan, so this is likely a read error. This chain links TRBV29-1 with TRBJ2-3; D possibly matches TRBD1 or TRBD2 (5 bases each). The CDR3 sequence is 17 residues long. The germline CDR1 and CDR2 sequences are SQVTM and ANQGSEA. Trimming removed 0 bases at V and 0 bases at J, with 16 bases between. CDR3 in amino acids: CSVEEARDGTSTDTQYL. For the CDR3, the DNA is TGCAGCGTTGAAGAGGCACGGGACGGAACTAGCACAGATACGCAGTATCTT.